The subject of this entry is one T cell receptor beta chain. What this receptor recognizes is not known. No base quality information exists; no much larger clone differs at one position. In total, just over 650 healthy bone marrow donors made up the cohort. Cohort members were all nominally healthy when sampled, although unrecorded immune exposures were likely present. The donor was CMV seropositive and belonged to the group of 250 to 300 seropositive cohort members. A peripheral blood sample was provided by each donor, and peripheral blood mononuclear cells were used for TCR beta sequencing. Genomic DNA was extracted from the blood cell samples with the Qiagen DNeasy Blood Extraction Kit. The sample originates from a study of cytomegalovirus exposure and HLA in healthy donors (dated by TCRdb to about 2017). A note on the overall study: An earlier analysis of several hundred of the donors reported 250 to 350 Gb of sequence data and 95 million to 130 million unique TCR beta sequences obtained from approximately 180 million T cells. The genetic ancestry cluster associated with self-reported Caucasian donors included about 81% of the roughly 390 genotyped donors. Roughly five DR-DQ haplotypes were handled as single units for association and clustering, since linkage in the cohort was strong. An early release covering roughly 600 HLA-typed donors comprised approximately 290 gigabases of sequencing data and about 90 million unique TCR sequences. The study profiled the T cell repertoires of approximately 700 subjects by immunosequencing and related them to cytomegalovirus serostatus. HLA typing covered class I and class II loci at four-digit resolution. Rather than using new phenotypic data, the later analysis identified candidate immune exposures from TCR beta sequences and from how often those sequences occurred across donors. In a later analysis, previously published TCR beta repertoires from fewer than 750 donors were re-analyzed and high-resolution HLA genotyping was added so that TCR occurrence patterns could be studied. Donor age, sex, ethnicity and CMV serostatus were collected together with the repertoire data. Across 398 genotyped donors of the cohort, an average of approximately 240,000 unique TCR beta nucleotide sequences per donor were sequenced, and roughly 20% of those sequences were non-productive. In an earlier analysis of roughly 580 of the donors, high-throughput TCR beta sequencing was used to judge whether each TCR beta V gene segment behaved as functional or pseudogenic. Every discovery cohort repertoire had been produced on one sequencing platform. Typing coverage differed by locus: A, B, C, DRB1 and DQB1 were typed in roughly 620-630 donors, DQA1 in roughly 510, DPA1 in around 610, and DPB1 in 472. The study combined high-throughput TCR immunosequencing, statistical association of individual TCRs with disease status, and machine learning to predict cytomegalovirus infection status. The study was designed to test whether signatures of past pathogen exposure could be identified by cataloging public T cell receptors. Besides the first cohort of hundreds of subjects, a separate validation cohort made up of over a hundred different subjects was used. In a later genetic analysis, genome-wide SNP genotypes for about three fifths of the roughly 670 donors were used, and that subset was treated as a discovery cohort.

Libraries were made using the immunoSEQ multiplex PCR assay. For the multiplex PCR, a mixture combining 60 forward primers for TCR Vbeta segments and 13 reverse primers for TCR Jbeta segments was used. A multiplex PCR assay on genomic DNA amplified the CDR3 region of rearranged TCR beta genes. The Illumina HiSeq System was used to sequence the amplified TCR beta libraries as 87-base-pair reads. For the original study's pipeline: A later analysis counted approximately 84 million unique TCR beta chains across the 650 to 700 repertoires, and roughly 9.9 million of these chains were shared by at least two donors. To remove PCR and sequencing errors, raw reads were error-corrected and collapsed into unique sequences using a nearest-neighbor algorithm that merged closely related sequences. V, D and J gene segments were assigned by aligning CDR3 sequences to IMGT reference sequences. For a sequence to be retained, a match of at least six nucleotides was required to both a V gene segment and a J gene segment. Rearrangements were classified as productive when the CDR3 lacked stop codons and remained in frame with V and J, and all other rearrangements were classified as non-productive. Following IMGT convention, CDR3 was defined as the stretch from the second conserved V-encoded cysteine up to the conserved J-encoded phenylalanine. In an earlier analysis of roughly 610 of the donors, sequences lacking an unambiguous match to a single V gene segment were excluded. In an earlier analysis of 450 to 750 of the donors, a V segment was called functional when productive rearrangements were above 56.7%, and segregating when the standard deviation between donors exceeded 5%. A statistical classification framework was developed to diagnose cytomegalovirus status using the catalog of TCR beta chain sequences. A later analysis assigned V and J genes by comparing TCR nucleotide sequences with IMGT/GENE-DB human TR gene sequences. Using the TCRdist pipeline, a later analysis assigned CDR3 sequences along with most-parsimonious VDJ recombination scenarios. In a later analysis, every TCR beta chain was defined by the combination of its CDR3 amino acid sequence and its V-gene family, and reads without a unique V-gene family were dropped. In a later analysis, 550 to 650 highly shared, low-generation-probability nucleotide sequences were removed to address suspected cross-contamination and a sequencing artifact. In a later analysis, a clonal expansion index for each public chain was calculated from normalized within-repertoire ranks of inferred template counts. In a later analysis, generation probabilities were computed with a VDJ recombination model fitted to out-of-frame rearrangements, and the resulting probabilities were checked against IGoR. In a later analysis, hypergeometric tests were used to score TCR-TCR, TCR-HLA and TCR-CMV co-occurrence, with a repertoire-size bias correction applied to TCR pairs. In a later analysis, false discovery rates were estimated by permuting HLA or CMV assignments 20 times. A later analysis grouped co-occurring TCRs with DBSCAN, adding TCRdist sequence similarity when clustering within HLA-allele-positive subsets. For co-occurrence clustering, repertoires with fewer than 30,000 or more than 120,000 public chains were excluded, along with five repertoires with anomalous nucleotide sharing. TCRdb obtained this table from immuneACCESS and retained in-frame rearrangements with V and J assigned. These tables miss some clones; where compared with another copy, unresolved V genes account for less than half of the shortfall, and the remainder is unexplained. V, J and clone size are taken as reported in that table, and D and trimming were inferred from the DNA itself. The sample table holds about 160,000 clones, of which almost 80% were seen once. 9.7% of the sample is in the top ten clones.

What the research found in general, with its limitations: Specific HLA alleles were associated with roughly 17,000 TCR beta sequences at a false discovery rate of 0.05 in a later analysis. A further reported finding was that TCR beta sequences accurately predicted the HLA-A and HLA-B alleles for most subjects in the first cohort. V-gene and J-gene trimming of TCR beta chains was associated with a missense DCLRE1C variant in a later genetic analysis, and the association was replicated in an independent cohort. Some IMGT-functional V segments, including TRBV6-2 and TRBV6-3, could not be distinguished by the 87-base-pair reads and were therefore excluded. Correlated functional status among segregating V segments might reflect linkage disequilibrium, but an unknown experimental factor could not be ruled out. The study listed around 160 TCR beta chains as associated with cytomegalovirus. In vitro tests confirmed that a few of the cytomegalovirus-associated TCR beta chains recognize cytomegalovirus antigens. Compared with the approximately 700-donor mean, donors in an Asian-associated ancestry cluster had fewer N-insertions in productive TCRs, according to a later genetic analysis. In an earlier analysis of approximately 590 of the donors, most TCR beta V segments appeared in productive rearrangements about 87% or about 30% of the time, broadly matching IMGT annotations. HLA typing was unavailable for some donors at each locus, so association tests used only the typed subset. A cluster of highly shared sequence variants was judged likely to represent a technical artifact of the sequencing pipeline. While some public TCRs were present in many individuals, most TCR sequences turned up only very rarely across donors. Compared with equally common non-associated chains, HLA-associated TCR beta chains in a later analysis were more clonally expanded and had lower generation probabilities. Roughly 15 rarely observed V segments, including chromosome 9 orphons, were excluded from the earlier analysis of approximately 500 of the donors because counts were too low. In a later analysis, most CMV-associated TCR beta chains were found to appear HLA-restricted, with HLA associations seemingly driven largely by CMV exposure. Cytomegalovirus status was reported to be diagnosed by the classifier with high specificity and sensitivity in both the original and validation cohorts. The authors suggested that the approach could potentially be extended to other disease states and immunological phenotypes. Assigning TCR associations to individual alleles was difficult when HLA alleles, especially DR and DQ, strongly co-occurred. For the cohort, immune exposure information was limited to CMV serostatus. Roughly uniform sequencing depth across donors was assumed in presence/absence analyses, although this assumption may not hold. A later analysis found that TCR association rates varied across HLA loci, with DRB1 alleles showing the most associated TCRs and HLA-C alleles the fewest. A later analysis reported that several top co-occurrence clusters appeared linked to parvovirus B19, influenza, CMV and Epstein-Barr virus. In this cohort, only TCR beta chains were sequenced, and detectable features were limited by the absence of alpha or paired-chain data.

Trimming removed 3 bases from V and 6 bases from J; the gene matches leave 7 bases unexplained. Spanning cysteine to phenylalanine, the CDR3 consists of 16 amino acids. Just CDR3 DNA is preserved here, 48 bases in frame from base 1. The germline V gene encodes CDR1 SGHDT and CDR2 YYEEEE. The chain was built from TRBV5-6 and TRBJ2-2; TRBD2 agrees with 11 junctional bases. The sequence derives from a man aged 18 to 29 in good health and CMV-seropositive. The specimen sequenced was PBMCs. The CDR3 amino acid sequence is: CASSSRLAGWAGELFF. The nucleotides read TGTGCCAGCAGCTCGCGACTAGCGGGATGGGCCGGGGAGCTGTTTTTT.